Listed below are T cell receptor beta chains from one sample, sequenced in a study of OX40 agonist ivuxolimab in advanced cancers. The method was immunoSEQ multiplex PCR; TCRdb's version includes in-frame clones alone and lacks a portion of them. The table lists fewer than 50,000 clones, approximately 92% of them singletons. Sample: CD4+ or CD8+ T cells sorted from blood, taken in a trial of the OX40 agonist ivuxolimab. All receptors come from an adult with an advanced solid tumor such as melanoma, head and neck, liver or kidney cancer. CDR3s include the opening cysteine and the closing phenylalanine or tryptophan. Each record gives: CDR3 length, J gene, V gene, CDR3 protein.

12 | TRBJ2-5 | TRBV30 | CAWRHGVETQYF
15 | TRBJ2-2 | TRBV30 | CAWRRTSGDTGELFF
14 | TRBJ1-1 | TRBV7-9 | CASSSPGRPTAAFF
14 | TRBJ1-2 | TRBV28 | CASSPRDTNYGYTF
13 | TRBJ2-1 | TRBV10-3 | CAIRSLATDEQFF
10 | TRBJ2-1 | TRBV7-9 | CASSLGEQFF
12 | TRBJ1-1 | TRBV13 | CASSLVSGEAFF
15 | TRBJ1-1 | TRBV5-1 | CASSPGPGLNTEAFF
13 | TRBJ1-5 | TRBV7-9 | CASSHPAREPQHF
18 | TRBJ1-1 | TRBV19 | CASSIDRLSMGTNTEAFF
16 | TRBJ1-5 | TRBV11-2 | CASSLGAGSSNQPQHF
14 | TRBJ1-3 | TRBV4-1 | CASSQVDSGNTIYF
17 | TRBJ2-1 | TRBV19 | CASSIPASGSSYNEQFF
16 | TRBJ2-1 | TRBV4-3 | CASSQDPLAGANEQFF
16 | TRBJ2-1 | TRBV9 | CASSGGGRAVYNEQFF
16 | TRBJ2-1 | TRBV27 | CASSLGTGGALGEQFF
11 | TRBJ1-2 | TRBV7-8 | CASSLAGVYTF
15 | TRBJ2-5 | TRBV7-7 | CASSLLWGAGETQYF
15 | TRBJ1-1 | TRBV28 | CASSPSTGEWTEAFF
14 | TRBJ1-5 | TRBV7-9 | CASSLDPPDQPQHF
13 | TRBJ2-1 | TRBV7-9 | CASSFRTGYEQFF
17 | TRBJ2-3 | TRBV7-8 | CASSSAGLAGGTDTQYF
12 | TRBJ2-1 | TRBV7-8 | CASSLGHNEQFF
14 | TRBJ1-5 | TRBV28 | CASSRGFGNQPQHF
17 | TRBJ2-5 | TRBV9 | CASSVGAEQTPEETQYF
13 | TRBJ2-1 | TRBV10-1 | CASTNDFHNEQFF
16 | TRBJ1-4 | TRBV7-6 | CASSLGHSSTNEKLFF
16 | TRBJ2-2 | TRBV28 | CASSFQNRANTGELFF
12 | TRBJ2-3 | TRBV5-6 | CASSLMEDTQYF
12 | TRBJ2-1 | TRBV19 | CASSPHPHEQFF
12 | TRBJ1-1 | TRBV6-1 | CASGTAATEAFF
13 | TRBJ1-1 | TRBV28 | CASSYPVDTEAFF
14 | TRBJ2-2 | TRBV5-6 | CASSFTTGSGELFF
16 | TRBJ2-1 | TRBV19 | CASSQRDGGPYNEQFF
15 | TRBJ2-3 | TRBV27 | CASSRLAGGPDTQYF
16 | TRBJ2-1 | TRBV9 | CASSRRVTGTNNEQFF
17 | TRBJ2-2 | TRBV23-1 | CASSQSPLYANTGELFF
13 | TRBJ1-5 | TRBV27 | CASSFTSNQPQHF
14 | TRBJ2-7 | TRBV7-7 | CASSPTGSGYEQYF
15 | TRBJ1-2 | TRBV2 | CASSAAGTPNYGYTF
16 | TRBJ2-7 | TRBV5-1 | CASGTFPTGLISEQYF
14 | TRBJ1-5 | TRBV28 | CASSPGGDPGAQHF
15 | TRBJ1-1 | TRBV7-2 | CASALLGTENTEAFF
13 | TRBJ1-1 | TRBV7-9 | CASSSQRVPEAFF
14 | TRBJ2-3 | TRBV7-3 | CASSLTGAKDTQYF
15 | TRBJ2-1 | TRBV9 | CASSVAGLVYDEQFF
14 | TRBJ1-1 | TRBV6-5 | CASSLGQGDTEAFF
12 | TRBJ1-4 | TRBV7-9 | CASSLKGEGLFF
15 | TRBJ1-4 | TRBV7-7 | CASSPGTSTNEKLFF
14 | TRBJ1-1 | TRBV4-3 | CASSQATGVTEAFF
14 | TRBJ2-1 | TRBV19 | CASSHGTSYNEQFF
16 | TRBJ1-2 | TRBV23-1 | CASSQWCTVPNYGYTF
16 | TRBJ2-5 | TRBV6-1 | CASSELSGTSTETQYF
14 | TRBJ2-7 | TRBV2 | CASSTGRDTYEQYF
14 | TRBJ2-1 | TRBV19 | CATSTVGQFNEQFF
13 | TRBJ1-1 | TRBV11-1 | CASAWGMNTEAFF
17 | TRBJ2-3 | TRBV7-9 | CASSLGGGTEFTDTQYF
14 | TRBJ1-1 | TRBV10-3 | CATTKREEVTEAFF
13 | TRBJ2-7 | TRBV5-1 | CASSAGGIYEQYF